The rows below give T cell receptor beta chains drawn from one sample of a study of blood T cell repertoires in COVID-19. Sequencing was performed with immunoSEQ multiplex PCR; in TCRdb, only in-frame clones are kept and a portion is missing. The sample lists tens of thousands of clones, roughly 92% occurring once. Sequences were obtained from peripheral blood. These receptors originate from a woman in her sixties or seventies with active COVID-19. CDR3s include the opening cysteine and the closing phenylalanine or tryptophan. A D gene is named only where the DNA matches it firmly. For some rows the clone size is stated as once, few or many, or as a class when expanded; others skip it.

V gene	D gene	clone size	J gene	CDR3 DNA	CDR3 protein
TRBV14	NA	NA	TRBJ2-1	TGTGCCAGCAGCCAGCTGAGGAGCAATGAGCAGTTCTTC	CASSQLRSNEQFF
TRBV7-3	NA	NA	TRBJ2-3	TGTGCCAGCAGCTTAATACCCCAGGCAGGAAGACAAACGAATACGCAGTATTTT	CASSLIPQAGRQTNTQYF
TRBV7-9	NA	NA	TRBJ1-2	TGTGCCAGCATGACAGATTCTTCGCCAGCTAACTATGGCTACACCTTC	CASMTDSSPANYGYTF
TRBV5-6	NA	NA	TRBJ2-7	TGTGCCAGCAGCTATGCAGCCGGGTCCCGCTACGAGCAGTACTTC	CASSYAAGSRYEQYF
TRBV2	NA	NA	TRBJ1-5	TGTGCCAGCCGCGGAGGGGATGTAGTCAATCAGCCCCAGCATTTT	CASRGGDVVNQPQHF
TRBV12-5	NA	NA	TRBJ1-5	TGTGCTAGTGGCCGAGAGAGAAGCAATCAGCCCCAGCATTTT	CASGRERSNQPQHF
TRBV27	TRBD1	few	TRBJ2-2	TGTGCCAGCAGTGACGGGACAGGGGCCACCGGGGAGCTGTTTTTT	CASSDGTGATGELFF
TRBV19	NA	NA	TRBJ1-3	TGTGCCAGTAGTCCGGACTCCCTCGGCAGAAACACCATATATTTT	CASSPDSLGRNTIYF
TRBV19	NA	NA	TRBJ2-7	TGTGCCAGTAGTCCTACGGACTTGTACGAGCAGTACTTC	CASSPTDLYEQYF
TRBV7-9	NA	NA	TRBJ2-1	TGTGCCAGCAGCTTATTCCGGGGTCAGCCACACTCCTACAATGAGCAGTTCTTC	CASSLFRGQPHSYNEQFF
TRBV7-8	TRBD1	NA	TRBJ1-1	TGTGCCAGCAGCTTAGTGGGACAGGGTAAGAGGGGCACTGAAGCTTTCTTT	CASSLVGQGKRGTEAFF
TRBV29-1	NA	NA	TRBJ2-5	TGCAGCGTCGGACTGAACGCCCAAGAGACCCAGTACTTC	CSVGLNAQETQYF
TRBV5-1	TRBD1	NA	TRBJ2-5	TGCGCCAGCAGCTTGGGGGACAGGGGTCGACAAGAGACCCAGTACTTC	CASSLGDRGRQETQYF
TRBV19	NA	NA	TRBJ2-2	TGTGCCAGTACCCCCCCCGGGGTGAACACCGGGGAGCTGTTTTTT	CASTPPGVNTGELFF
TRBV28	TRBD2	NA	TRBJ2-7	TGTGCCAGCAATGAACCGACTAGCGGAGGCTACGAGCAGTACTTC	CASNEPTSGGYEQYF
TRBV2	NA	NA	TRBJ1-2	TGTGCCAGCAGTGAAGTGACAGGCCCGACCGCGTCAAACTATGGCTACACCTTC	CASSEVTGPTASNYGYTF
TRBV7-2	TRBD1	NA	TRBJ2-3	TGTGCCAGCAGCCTCCGGGACAGTAGCACAGATACGCAGTATTTT	CASSLRDSSTDTQYF
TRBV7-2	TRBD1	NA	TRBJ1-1	TGTGCCAGCAGCTTTACAGGGGGCGGCACTGAAGCTTTCTTT	CASSFTGGGTEAFF
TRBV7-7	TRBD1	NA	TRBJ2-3	TGTGCCAGCAGCGTGACAGGGGGCTTAGCAGATACGCAGTATTTT	CASSVTGGLADTQYF
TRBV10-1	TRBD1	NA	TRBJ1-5	TGCGCCAGCAGTGCCTCAGGGGGCCAGCCCCAGCATTTT	CASSASGGQPQHF